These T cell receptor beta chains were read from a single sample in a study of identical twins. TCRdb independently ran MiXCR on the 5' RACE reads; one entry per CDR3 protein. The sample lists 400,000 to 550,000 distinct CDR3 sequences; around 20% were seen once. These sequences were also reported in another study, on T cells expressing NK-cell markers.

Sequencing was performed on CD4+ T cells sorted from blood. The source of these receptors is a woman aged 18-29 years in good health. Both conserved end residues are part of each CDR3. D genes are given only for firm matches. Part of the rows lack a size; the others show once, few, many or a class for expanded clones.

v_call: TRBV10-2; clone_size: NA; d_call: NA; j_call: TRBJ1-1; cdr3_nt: TGCGCCAGCAGTGAACCGGGACGGGGAGGAACTGAAGCTTTCTTT; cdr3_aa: CASSEPGRGGTEAFF
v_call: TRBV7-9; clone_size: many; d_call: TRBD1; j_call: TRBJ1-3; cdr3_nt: TGTGCCAGCAGCTACGTACAGGGGAACACCATATATTTT; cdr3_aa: CASSYVQGNTIYF
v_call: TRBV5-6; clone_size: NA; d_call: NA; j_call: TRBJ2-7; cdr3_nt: TGTGCCAGCAGCTTGAGGCTGAACGCCTACGAGCAGTACTTC; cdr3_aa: CASSLRLNAYEQYF
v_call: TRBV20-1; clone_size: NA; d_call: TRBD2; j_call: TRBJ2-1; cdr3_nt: TGCAGTGCTAGAGAGTGGGACGGGAGGGCCAGGAATGAGCAGTTCTTC; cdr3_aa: CSAREWDGRARNEQFF
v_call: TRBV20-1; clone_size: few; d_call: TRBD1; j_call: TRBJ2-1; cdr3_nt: TGCAGTGTTCGAGACAGGGACCGCGAGCAGTTCTTC; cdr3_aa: CSVRDRDREQFF
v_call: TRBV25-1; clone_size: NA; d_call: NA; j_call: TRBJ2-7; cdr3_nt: TGTGCCAGCAGTGGTGGGCAGGGCTTCGAGCAGTACTTC; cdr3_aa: CASSGGQGFEQYF
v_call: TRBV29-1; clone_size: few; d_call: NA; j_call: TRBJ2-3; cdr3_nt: TGCAGCGTTGAAGTCGCGGTCACAGATACGCAGTATTTT; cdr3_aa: CSVEVAVTDTQYF
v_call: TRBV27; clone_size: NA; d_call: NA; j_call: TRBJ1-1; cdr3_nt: TGTGCCAGCAGTTCCGTACTGAGGGACACTGAAGCTTTCTTT; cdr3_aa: CASSSVLRDTEAFF
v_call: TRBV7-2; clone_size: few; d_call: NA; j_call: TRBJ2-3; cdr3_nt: TGTGCCAGCAGCTTAGTTGGTAACACAGATACGCAGTATTTT; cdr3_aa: CASSLVGNTDTQYF
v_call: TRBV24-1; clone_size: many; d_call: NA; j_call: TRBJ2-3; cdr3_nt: TGTGCCACCAGTGACGGGACACCGGGACGGGATACGCAGTATTTT; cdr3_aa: CATSDGTPGRDTQYF
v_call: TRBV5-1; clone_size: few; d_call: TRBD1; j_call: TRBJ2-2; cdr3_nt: TGCGCCAGCAGCTATACAGGGGGACCAAACACCGGGGAGCTGTTTTTT; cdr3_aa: CASSYTGGPNTGELFF
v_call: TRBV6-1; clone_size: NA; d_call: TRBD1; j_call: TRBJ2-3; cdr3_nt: TGTGCCAGCCGGGACAGGGGAGCTTGGACAGATACGCAGTATTTT; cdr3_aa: CASRDRGAWTDTQYF
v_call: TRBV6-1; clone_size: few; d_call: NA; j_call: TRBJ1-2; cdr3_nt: TGTGCCAGCAGACCCGGGAGCCTCTATGGCTACACCTTC; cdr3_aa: CASRPGSLYGYTF
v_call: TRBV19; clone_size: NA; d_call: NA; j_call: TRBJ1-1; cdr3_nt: TGTGCCAGTGGATATTACACTGAAGCTTTCTTT; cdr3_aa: CASGYYTEAFF
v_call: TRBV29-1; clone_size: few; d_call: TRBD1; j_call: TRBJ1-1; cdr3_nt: TGCAGCGTTTGGGGACAGCGCACTGAAGCTTTCTTT; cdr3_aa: CSVWGQRTEAFF
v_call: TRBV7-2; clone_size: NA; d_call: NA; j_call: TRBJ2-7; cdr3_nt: TGTGCCAGCAGGATAGGGGGTAGCGGCCTCGTTGCCTACGAGCAGTACTTC; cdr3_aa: CASRIGGSGLVAYEQYF
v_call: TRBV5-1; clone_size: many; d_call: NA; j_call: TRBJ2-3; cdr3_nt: TGCGCCAGCAGCTTGCGGGGGACGCCCCCAGATACGCAGTATTTT; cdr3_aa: CASSLRGTPPDTQYF
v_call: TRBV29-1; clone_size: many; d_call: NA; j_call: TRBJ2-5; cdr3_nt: TGCAGCGACGGAAGGGAGACCCAGTACTTC; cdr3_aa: CSDGRETQYF
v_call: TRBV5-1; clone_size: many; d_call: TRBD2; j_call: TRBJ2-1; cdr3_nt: TGCGCCAGCAGCTTCCCCTTTAGCGGGAGTATGTCTGAGCAGTTCTTC; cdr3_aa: CASSFPFSGSMSEQFF
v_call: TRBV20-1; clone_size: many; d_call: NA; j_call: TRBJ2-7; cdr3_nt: TGCAGTGCTAGGGGGTCCCACGACGAGCAGTACTTC; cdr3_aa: CSARGSHDEQYF
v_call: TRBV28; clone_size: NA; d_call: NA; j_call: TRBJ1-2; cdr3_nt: TGTGCCAGCAGTTCTGGAGGCTACACCTTC; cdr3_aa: CASSSGGYTF
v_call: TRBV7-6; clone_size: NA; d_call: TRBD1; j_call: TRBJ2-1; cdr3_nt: TGTGCCAGCAGCCCTAAGTTGGGACAGCCCTCCTACAATGAGCAGTTCTTC; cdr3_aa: CASSPKLGQPSYNEQFF
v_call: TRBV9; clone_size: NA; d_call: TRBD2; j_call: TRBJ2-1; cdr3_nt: TGTGCCAGCAGCGTAGGATATCCTAGCGGATACAATGAGCAGTTCTTC; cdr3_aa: CASSVGYPSGYNEQFF
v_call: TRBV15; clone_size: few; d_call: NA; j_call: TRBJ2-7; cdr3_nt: TGTGCCACCAGCAGAGATCTGGGTGGATTCAAGGAGCAGTACTTC; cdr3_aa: CATSRDLGGFKEQYF
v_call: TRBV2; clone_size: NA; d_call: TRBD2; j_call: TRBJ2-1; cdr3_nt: TGTGCCAGCGTTAGCGGGGGGGCGTTCTTC; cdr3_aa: CASVSGGAFF
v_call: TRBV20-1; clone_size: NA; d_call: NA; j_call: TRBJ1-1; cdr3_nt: TGCAGTGCTAGACCCAGAACGGCTATGAACACTGAAGCTTTCTTT; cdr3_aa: CSARPRTAMNTEAFF
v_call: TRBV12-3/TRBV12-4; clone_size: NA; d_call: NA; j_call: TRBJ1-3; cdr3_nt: TGTGCCAGCAGCCCCACAGTTCTAACAGGAAACACCATATATTTT; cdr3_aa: CASSPTVLTGNTIYF
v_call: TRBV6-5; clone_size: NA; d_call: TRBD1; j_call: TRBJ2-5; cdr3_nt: TGTGCCAGCAGTTACTCCGGACAGGCTGAGACCCAGTACTTC; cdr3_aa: CASSYSGQAETQYF